The present T cell receptor beta chain was sequenced within a study of tumor and adjacent non-tumor tissue in lung cancer. Study context: Stage I to III disease affected 10 men and about five women aged about 31 to 80.

Study results and caveats: Significantly higher TCR diversity was found in tumor than normal lung.

With respect to this clonotype: Its antigen is unknown.

A modified ARM-PCR protocol with three rounds of nested PCR amplified TCRbeta. TCRdb recomputed calls from the multiplex PCR reads with MiXCR, one row per CDR3 protein. The sample holds 60,000 to 100,000 distinct CDR3 sequences, 76% seen once. This sample's RNA came from whole unsorted tissue. More than 3 cm separated this lung sample from the edge of the tumor. Germline V gene sequence: CDR1 SGHDN, CDR2 FVKESK. Trimming pared 4 bases from V and 5 bases from J, leaving 14 bases between. The CDR3 is 14 amino acids. Sequencing input: distant non-tumor lung tissue. This rearrangement joins TRBV14 to TRBJ1-2; no firm D call. The receptor comes from a man in his 70s with non-small cell lung cancer. The CDR3, as DNA: TGTGCCAGCAGCCGAATCAAGGGAGAGTATGGCTACACCTTC. Its translation is CASSRIKGEYGYTF. Supplemented by reference TRBV14 and TRBJ1-2, the full variable domain reads EAGVTQFPSHSVIEKGQTVTLRCDPISGHDNLYWYRRVMGKEIKFLLHFVKESKQDESGMPNNRFLAERTGGTYSTLKVQPAELEDSGVYFCASSRIKGEYGYTFGSGTRLTVV.